This T cell receptor (beta chain) was retrieved from a study of OX40 agonist ivuxolimab in advanced cancers. The protocol was immunoSEQ multiplex PCR, while the TCRdb copy is restricted to in-frame clones and leaves out a portion. This sample has approximately 50,000 clones, with around nine tenths found just once. The CDR3 is 22 residues long. Trimming took off 0 bases at V and 5 bases at J, with 31 bases between the two ends. Looked up from germline, CDR1 is LGHNA and CDR2 is YSLEER. Drawing of blood for sampling happened at baseline, at cycle 4 day 1, and at cycle 7 day 1. The clonotype originates from an adult with an advanced solid tumor such as melanoma, head and neck, liver or kidney cancer. This specimen consisted of CD4+ or CD8+ T cells sorted from blood, obtained in a trial of the OX40 agonist ivuxolimab. The V and J genes are TRBV4-3 and TRBJ2-2, with a weak D call TRBD1 (6 bases). The CDR3, as DNA: TGCGCCAGCAGCCAAGAGATCCTCGTCCTTAAGGGCGTGGGACAAGGAACCGGGGAGCTGTTTTTT. Its protein is CASSQEILVLKGVGQGTGELFF.